A selection of T cell receptor beta chains follows, all from one sample in a study of identical twins. TCRdb re-called the 5' RACE reads through MiXCR, storing one row per CDR3 protein. The data contain 1.5 million to 2 million distinct CDR3 sequences, roughly 35% of them singletons. The specimen sequenced was cord blood. Receptors were obtained from a newborn girl in good health. The CDR3 runs from the conserved cysteine through the conserved F or W. D genes are given only for firm matches. Not all rows give a size; the values are once, few, many and, for expanded clones, a class.

V	size	D	J	CDR3	DNA
TRBV4-2	few	NA	TRBJ2-1	CASSQEGLAFYNEQFF	TGTGCCAGCAGCCAAGAAGGGCTAGCGTTCTACAATGAGCAGTTCTTC
TRBV6-1	NA	NA	TRBJ1-3	CASSRDPGSGTIYF	TGTGCCAGCAGCCGGGACCCAGGTAGTGGCACCATATATTTT
TRBV19	few	TRBD1	TRBJ2-5	CASSINRGRGETQYF	TGTGCCAGTAGTATAAATAGGGGGCGTGGAGAGACCCAGTACTTC
TRBV25-1	many	TRBD2	TRBJ2-1	CASSEWTSGYNEQFF	TGTGCCAGCAGTGAATGGACTAGCGGCTACAATGAGCAGTTCTTC
TRBV6-7	few	TRBD1	TRBJ2-1	CASSYPPGQGATVSYNEQFF	TGTGCCAGCAGTTACCCACCGGGACAGGGGGCGACCGTTTCCTACAATGAGCAGTTCTTC
TRBV5-1	few	TRBD1	TRBJ1-2	CASSTRQGANYGYTF	TGCGCCAGCAGCACCCGACAGGGGGCGAACTATGGCTACACCTTC
TRBV7-8	many	NA	TRBJ1-2	CASSHPNYGYTF	TGTGCCAGCAGCCACCCTAACTATGGCTACACCTTC
TRBV12-3/TRBV12-4	NA	NA	TRBJ1-6	CASSRRGEGSPLHF	TGTGCCAGCAGCCGTCGCGGGGAGGGTTCACCCCTCCACTTT
TRBV19	NA	NA	TRBJ1-2	CASTPEGRYVYGYTF	TGTGCCAGTACTCCCGAGGGGCGTTACGTCTATGGCTACACCTTC
TRBV4-1	NA	NA	TRBJ2-1	CASSQVLASGYNEQFF	TGCGCCAGCAGCCAGGTCCTAGCCTCGGGCTACAATGAGCAGTTCTTC
TRBV14	NA	NA	TRBJ1-4	CASSQGFNEKLFF	TGTGCCAGCAGCCAGGGGTTTAATGAAAAACTGTTTTTT
TRBV19	NA	NA	TRBJ2-7	CASSGYGTYEQYF	TGTGCCAGTAGCGGATATGGGACCTACGAGCAGTACTTC
TRBV19	NA	NA	TRBJ2-3	CASRQALSTDTQYF	TGTGCCAGTCGACAGGCACTAAGCACAGATACGCAGTATTTT
TRBV12-3/TRBV12-4	NA	NA	TRBJ2-3	CASSLEVMGGPIDTQYF	TGTGCCAGCAGTTTGGAGGTGATGGGGGGGCCAATAGATACGCAGTATTTT
TRBV7-8	NA	TRBD1	TRBJ2-7	CASSMDRGWEQYF	TGTGCCAGCAGCATGGACAGGGGCTGGGAGCAGTACTTC
TRBV12-3/TRBV12-4	few	NA	TRBJ1-1	CASSLEGVNTEAFF	TGTGCCAGCAGTTTAGAGGGGGTGAACACTGAAGCTTTCTTT
TRBV20-1	NA	TRBD1	TRBJ2-7	CSAPSSGTGPYEQYF	TGCAGTGCGCCCTCTTCCGGGACAGGTCCCTACGAGCAGTACTTC
TRBV6-5	few	TRBD1	TRBJ2-3	CASRLTGADTQYF	TGTGCCAGCCGCCTTACAGGGGCAGATACGCAGTATTTT
TRBV20-1	few	TRBD1	TRBJ1-5	CSAPQGGPNQPQHF	TGCAGTGCTCCTCAGGGGGGCCCCAATCAGCCCCAGCATTTT
TRBV10-3	NA	NA	TRBJ2-1	CAISEGFFSRDLHNEQFF	TGTGCCATCAGTGAGGGTTTCTTCTCGCGGGACTTACACAATGAGCAGTTCTTC
TRBV24-1	few	TRBD2	TRBJ2-3	CATSDSGTSSDTQYF	TGTGCCACCAGTGATTCCGGGACTAGCTCAGATACGCAGTATTTT
TRBV3-1	NA	NA	TRBJ2-7	CASSQGVAHEQYF	TGTGCCAGCAGCCAAGGGGTAGCCCACGAGCAGTACTTC
TRBV29-1	few	TRBD1	TRBJ1-2	CSVEGGQGFFGYTF	TGCAGCGTTGAAGGGGGACAGGGTTTTTTTGGCTACACCTTC
TRBV29-1	NA	TRBD2	TRBJ2-3	CSVVGGRFRDTQYF	TGCAGCGTTGTTGGCGGGAGGTTCAGGGATACGCAGTATTTT
TRBV6-1	NA	NA	TRBJ2-1	CASRNTGYLSYEQFF	TGTGCCAGCAGGAACACAGGGTATTTATCCTATGAGCAGTTCTTC
TRBV19	NA	TRBD1	TRBJ2-1	CASSVPGQGSYNEQFF	TGTGCCAGTAGTGTACCGGGACAGGGCTCCTACAATGAGCAGTTCTTC
TRBV20-1	few	NA	TRBJ2-7	CSAPPRSSYEQYF	TGCAGTGCCCCCCCTAGGAGCTCCTACGAGCAGTACTTC
TRBV27	few	TRBD1	TRBJ1-1	CASGPRQYLYRGKDTEAFF	TGTGCCAGCGGTCCGCGACAATACCTATACAGGGGGAAGGACACTGAAGCTTTCTTT
TRBV28	NA	NA	TRBJ2-7	CASSRQGISSYNEQYF	TGTGCCAGCAGTCGGCAGGGGATAAGCTCCTACAATGAGCAGTACTTC
TRBV4-1	NA	TRBD2	TRBJ2-4	CASSIIEGTSGGAVYIQYF	TGCGCCAGCAGCATAATCGAGGGGACTAGCGGGGGGGCCGTATACATTCAGTACTTC
TRBV20-1	many	NA	TRBJ2-1	CSARERTRTSYNEQFF	TGCAGTGCTAGGGAGCGCACTAGAACCTCCTACAATGAGCAGTTCTTC
TRBV7-2	once	NA	TRBJ2-7	CASSSQGASGGPYEQYF	TGTGCCAGCAGCTCACAGGGGGCTAGCGGGGGCCCCTACGAGCAGTACTTC
TRBV7-2	NA	NA	TRBJ2-7	CASSLTSGLLREQYF	TGTGCCAGCAGCTTAACGTCGGGCCTCTTGAGAGAGCAGTACTTC
TRBV5-1	few	NA	TRBJ2-7	CASSPTEPSYEQYF	TGCGCCAGCAGTCCAACGGAGCCCTCCTACGAGCAGTACTTC
TRBV7-8	few	TRBD2	TRBJ2-5	CASSRSGSYNEQYF	TGTGCCAGCAGCCGGAGCGGGAGCTACAATGAGCAGTACTTC
TRBV20-1	NA	TRBD2	TRBJ2-7	CSAPPGGTSSYEQYF	TGCAGTGCTCCACCCGGGGGGACCAGCTCCTACGAGCAGTACTTC
TRBV7-2	few	NA	TRBJ2-1	CASSFEWKGEQFF	TGTGCCAGCAGCTTCGAGTGGAAGGGTGAGCAGTTCTTC
TRBV6-1	NA	NA	TRBJ2-1	CASSGQGGRSKQFF	TGTGCCAGCAGTGGACAGGGCGGGAGGTCTAAGCAGTTCTTC
TRBV10-3	NA	TRBD1	TRBJ2-3	CAISFDRGHGTDTQYF	TGTGCCATCAGTTTCGACAGGGGGCACGGCACAGATACGCAGTATTTT
TRBV5-1	many	NA	TRBJ2-7	CASSLDRDEQYF	TGCGCCAGCAGCTTGGACAGGGACGAGCAGTACTTC
TRBV3-1	NA	NA	TRBJ1-6	CASSRRDSTNSPLHF	TGTGCCAGCAGCCGACGGGACTCCACGAATTCACCCCTCCACTTT
TRBV4-2	NA	NA	TRBJ2-1	CASIQDRRPLYNEQFF	TGTGCCAGCATCCAAGATAGGAGACCCCTCTACAATGAGCAGTTCTTC
TRBV7-2	many	NA	TRBJ2-7	CASSLGVSYEQYF	TGTGCCAGCAGTTTAGGGGTTTCCTACGAGCAGTACTTC
TRBV20-1	NA	NA	TRBJ2-3	CSAGGGALSTDTQYF	TGCAGTGCTGGAGGGGGGGCGCTGAGCACAGATACGCAGTATTTT
TRBV20-1	NA	TRBD2	TRBJ2-7	CSARSGTSGIEQYF	TGCAGTGCTAGGTCCGGGACTAGCGGTATCGAGCAGTACTTC
TRBV12-3/TRBV12-4	many	NA	TRBJ2-7	CASSPRRLIHEQYF	TGTGCCAGCAGCCCAAGGAGACTTATCCACGAGCAGTACTTC
TRBV12-3/TRBV12-4	NA	NA	TRBJ1-1	CASSPDFRRGAEAFF	TGTGCCAGCAGCCCCGATTTTCGGAGGGGAGCTGAAGCTTTCTTT
TRBV6-1	NA	NA	TRBJ1-2	CASSAGPANYGYTF	TGTGCCAGCAGTGCAGGGCCAGCTAACTATGGCTACACCTTC
TRBV29-1	NA	TRBD2	TRBJ2-1	CSVNPLAGGPYNGQFF	TGCAGCGTTAATCCTCTAGCGGGAGGTCCCTACAATGGGCAGTTCTTC
TRBV28	NA	NA	TRBJ1-6	CASSLWGTLNSPLHF	TGTGCCAGCAGTTTGTGGGGGACCCTTAATTCACCCCTCCACTTT
TRBV6-1	few	TRBD1	TRBJ1-1	CAAGQGWSEAFF	TGTGCCGCGGGACAGGGTTGGTCTGAAGCTTTCTTT
TRBV20-1	NA	NA	TRBJ1-5	CSARDGGYNQPQHF	TGCAGTGCTAGAGATGGAGGGTACAATCAGCCCCAGCATTTT
TRBV4-2	few	TRBD2	TRBJ2-3	CASSPLTSGDDTDTQYF	TGTGCCAGCAGCCCCTTGACTAGCGGGGACGACACAGATACGCAGTATTTT
TRBV11-2	NA	TRBD2	TRBJ2-3	CASSLDGASGRQTDTQYF	TGTGCCAGCAGCTTAGATGGGGCTAGCGGGAGACAGACAGATACGCAGTATTTT
TRBV7-9	NA	TRBD2	TRBJ2-1	CARGSGGDEQFF	TGTGCCAGAGGGTCGGGGGGGGATGAGCAGTTCTTC
TRBV20-1	NA	NA	TRBJ2-5	CSASGDSRLGPPQYF	TGCAGTGCTAGTGGGGACTCAAGGTTAGGTCCTCCCCAGTACTTC
TRBV4-2	NA	TRBD2	TRBJ2-1	CASSHQGVGDYEQFF	TGTGCCAGCAGCCACCAAGGGGTAGGGGACTACGAGCAGTTCTTC
TRBV20-1	NA	TRBD2	TRBJ2-7	CSARVLLAGVTYEQYF	TGCAGTGCTAGAGTTCTTCTAGCGGGAGTAACCTACGAGCAGTACTTC